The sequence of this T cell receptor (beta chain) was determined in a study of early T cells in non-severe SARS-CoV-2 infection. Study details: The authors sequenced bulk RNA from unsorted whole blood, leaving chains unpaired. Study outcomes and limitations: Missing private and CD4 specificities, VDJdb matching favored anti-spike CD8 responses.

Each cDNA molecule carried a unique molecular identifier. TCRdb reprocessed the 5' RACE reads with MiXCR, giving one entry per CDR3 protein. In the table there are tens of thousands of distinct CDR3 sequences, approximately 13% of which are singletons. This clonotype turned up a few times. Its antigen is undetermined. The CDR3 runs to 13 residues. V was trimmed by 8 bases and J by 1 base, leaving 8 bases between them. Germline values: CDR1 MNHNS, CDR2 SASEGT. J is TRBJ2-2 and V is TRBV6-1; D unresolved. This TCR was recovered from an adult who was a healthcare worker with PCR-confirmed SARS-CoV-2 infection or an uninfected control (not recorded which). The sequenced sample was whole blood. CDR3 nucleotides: TGTGCCAGCGGAGCAGTGAACACCGGGGAGCTGTTTTTT. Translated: CASGAVNTGELFF.